The rows below give T cell receptor beta chains drawn from one sample of a study of T cells in localized non-small cell lung cancer. Profiling relied on immunoSEQ multiplex PCR, and the TCRdb table lists in-frame clones only, not all of them. Of about 52,000 clones listed, 70% to 90% were seen once; the top ten hold 15% to 20%. Material: PBMCs, obtained before any cancer treatment. Receptors originate from a female donor with stage II lung adenocarcinoma. CDR3s include the opening cysteine and the closing phenylalanine or tryptophan.

TRBV5-5,TRBJ2-6,CASSFQSGANVLTF
TRBV5-4,TRBJ1-3,CASSPDRTARNTIYF
TRBV13,TRBJ2-7,CASSLGRKGYEQYF
TRBV6-1,TRBJ1-2,CASMMQGPYGYTF
TRBV2,TRBJ1-4,CASSDVGPRRLKLFF
TRBV4-1,TRBJ2-7,CASSQDGDRVSYEQYF
TRBV6-5,TRBJ2-7,CASRVGPSSGIQYF
TRBV5-1,TRBJ2-2,CASSSRTGLSTGELFF
TRBV5-4,TRBJ1-1,CASSLGRRQGITEAFF
TRBV9,TRBJ1-2,CASSDAGTSNYGYTF
TRBV11-1,TRBJ2-1,CASSSKVNEQFF
TRBV5-6,TRBJ2-4,CASSLVGQAKNIQYF
TRBV19,TRBJ1-4,CASIDRGQTNEKLFF
TRBV20-1,TRBJ1-1,CSASRAQESFF
TRBV7-9,TRBJ2-1,CASSPETFSYNEQFF
TRBV4-2,TRBJ1-1,CASSQDLGVMNTEAFF